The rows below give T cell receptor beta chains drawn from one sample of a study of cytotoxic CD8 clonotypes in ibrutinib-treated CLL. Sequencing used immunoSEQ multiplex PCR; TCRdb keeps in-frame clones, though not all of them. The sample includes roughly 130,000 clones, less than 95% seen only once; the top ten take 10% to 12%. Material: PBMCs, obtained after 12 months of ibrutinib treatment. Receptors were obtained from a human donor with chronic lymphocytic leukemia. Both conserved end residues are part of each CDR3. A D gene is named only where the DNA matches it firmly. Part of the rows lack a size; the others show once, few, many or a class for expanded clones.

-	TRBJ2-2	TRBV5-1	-	CASSLAGTTGELFF	TGCGCCAGCAGCTTGGCGGGGACGACCGGGGAGCTGTTTTTT
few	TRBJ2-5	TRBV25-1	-	CASSVIETQYF	TGTGCCAGCAGTGTTATAGAGACCCAGTACTTC
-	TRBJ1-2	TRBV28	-	CASSVPRGYGYTF	TGTGCCAGCAGTGTCCCCAGGGGTTATGGCTACACCTTC
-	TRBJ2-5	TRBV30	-	CVWTGGSGLFSETQYF	TGTGTCTGGACCGGTGGGAGCGGCCTCTTCAGTGAGACCCAGTACTTC
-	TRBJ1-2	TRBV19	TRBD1	CASSQQGEGGYTF	TGTGCCAGTAGCCAACAGGGGGAAGGTGGCTACACCTTC
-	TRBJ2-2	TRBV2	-	CASSEVAGNPTGELFF	TGTGCCAGCAGTGAGGTTGCCGGGAACCCCACCGGGGAGCTGTTTTTT
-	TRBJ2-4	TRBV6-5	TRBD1	CASSYSDRVDKNIQYF	TGTGCCAGCAGTTATTCGGACAGGGTCGACAAAAACATTCAGTACTTC
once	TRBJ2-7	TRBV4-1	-	CASSQISAADSYEQYF	TGCGCCAGCAGCCAAATCTCAGCAGCCGACTCCTACGAGCAGTACTTC
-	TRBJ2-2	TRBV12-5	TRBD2	CASGSRGGTGELFF	TGTGCTAGTGGATCCCGGGGGGGGACCGGGGAGCTGTTTTTT
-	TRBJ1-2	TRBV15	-	CATSRDLAVNRYGYTF	TGTGCCACCAGCAGAGATTTAGCTGTAAACCGCTATGGCTACACCTTC
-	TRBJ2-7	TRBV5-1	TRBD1	CASRTQGGSSYEQYF	TGCGCCAGCAGAACACAGGGGGGAAGCTCCTACGAGCAGTACTTC
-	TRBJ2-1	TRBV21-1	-	CASSKGVGSGKDNEQFF	TGTGCCAGCAGCAAAGGGGTCGGTAGCGGGAAAGACAATGAGCAGTTCTTC
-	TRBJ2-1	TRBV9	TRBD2	CASSETSGMVNEQFF	TGTGCCAGCAGTGAGACTAGCGGGATGGTCAATGAGCAGTTCTTC
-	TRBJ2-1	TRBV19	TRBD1	CASSTGQGIMAEQFF	TGTGCCAGTAGTACGGGACAGGGGATTATGGCTGAGCAGTTCTTC
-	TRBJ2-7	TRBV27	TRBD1	CASRGTGGHEQYF	TGTGCCAGCAGAGGAACAGGGGGACACGAGCAGTACTTC
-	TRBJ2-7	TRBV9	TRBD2	CASSFKAGETDQYF	TGTGCCAGCAGCTTTAAAGCGGGAGAGACGGACCAGTACTTC
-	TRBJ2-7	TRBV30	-	CAWRGRLEQYF	TGTGCCTGGAGGGGACGCCTCGAGCAGTACTTC
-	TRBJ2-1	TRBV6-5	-	CASSYDPSREQFF	TGTGCCAGCAGTTACGACCCTAGCCGCGAGCAGTTCTTC
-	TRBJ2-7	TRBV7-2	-	CASSLAPGEIYEQYF	TGTGCCAGCAGCTTAGCTCCGGGAGAGATCTACGAGCAGTACTTC
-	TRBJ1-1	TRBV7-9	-	CASSLALGESGAFF	TGTGCCAGCAGCTTAGCCCTAGGGGAATCGGGAGCTTTCTTT
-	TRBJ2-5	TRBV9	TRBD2	CASSVGTSGRVETQYF	TGTGCCAGCAGCGTGGGGACTAGCGGGAGGGTAGAGACCCAGTACTTC
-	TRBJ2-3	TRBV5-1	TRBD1	CASGRTGVADTQYF	TGCGCCAGCGGTCGGACAGGGGTGGCAGATACGCAGTATTTT
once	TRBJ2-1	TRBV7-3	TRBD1	CASRAGTGNEQFF	TGTGCCAGCAGGGCCGGGACAGGGAATGAGCAGTTCTTC
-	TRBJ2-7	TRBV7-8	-	CASSLVARELSYEQYF	TGTGCCAGCAGCTTGGTAGCCCGGGAATTATCCTACGAGCAGTACTTC
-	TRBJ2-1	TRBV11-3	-	CASSRLGEYNEQFF	TGTGCCAGCAGCCGATTAGGGGAGTACAATGAGCAGTTCTTC
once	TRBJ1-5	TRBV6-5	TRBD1	CASRTGMGNQPQHF	TGTGCCAGCAGGACAGGGATGGGCAATCAGCCCCAGCATTTT
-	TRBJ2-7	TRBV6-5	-	CASSYSGPLGYEQYF	TGTGCCAGCAGTTACTCGGGTCCGTTGGGCTACGAGCAGTACTTC
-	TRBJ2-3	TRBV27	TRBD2	CASSPLGGLTDTQYF	TGTGCCAGCAGCCCCTTGGGGGGGTTAACAGATACGCAGTATTTT
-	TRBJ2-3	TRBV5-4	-	CASSLEPNQITQYF	TGTGCCAGCAGCTTGGAACCTAACCAGATAACGCAGTATTTT
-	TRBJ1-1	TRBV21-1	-	CASSTATANTEAFF	TGTGCCAGCAGCACCGCGACGGCGAACACTGAAGCTTTCTTT
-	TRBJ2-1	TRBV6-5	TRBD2	CASSPRTSGNEQFF	TGTGCCAGCAGCCCGCGGACTAGCGGGAATGAGCAGTTCTTC
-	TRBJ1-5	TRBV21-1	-	CASSKEVATDPRSQHF	TGTGCCAGCAGCAAAGAGGTTGCGACAGACCCGAGGTCCCAGCATTTT
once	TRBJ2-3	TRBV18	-	CASSLTPEPYF	TGTGCCAGCTCACTGACCCCTGAGCCGTATTTT
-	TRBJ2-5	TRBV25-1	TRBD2	CASQRGGETQYF	TGTGCCAGCCAGAGGGGAGGGGAGACCCAGTACTTC
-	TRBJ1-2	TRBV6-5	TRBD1	CASSLTGDGYTF	TGTGCCAGCAGTCTTACAGGGGATGGCTACACCTTC
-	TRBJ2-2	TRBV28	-	CASSLILGGGPGELFF	TGTGCCAGCAGTTTGATCCTAGGTGGAGGGCCCGGGGAGCTGTTTTTT
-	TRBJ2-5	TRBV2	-	CASSDLSKTQYF	TGTGCCAGCAGTGATTTGTCCAAGACCCAGTACTTC
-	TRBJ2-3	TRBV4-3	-	CASSQDGGADTQYF	TGCGCCAGCAGCCAAGATGGCGGGGCGGATACGCAGTATTTT